Listed below are T cell receptor beta chains from one sample, sequenced in a study of T cells after yellow fever vaccination. TCRdb called the 5' RACE reads again in MiXCR, with one record for every CDR3 protein. The data contain over 150,000 distinct CDR3 sequences, approximately 6.2% of them seen just once; the ten biggest clones take up just under 3%. The sequences come from CD4+ T cells sorted from PBMCs, collected on the day of the first yellow fever vaccination. These receptor sequences come from a man between 18 and 35 years old who received the YFV17D yellow fever vaccine. Each CDR3 is given with its conserved first and last residue. D genes are given only for firm matches. Rows give clone size only sometimes, using once, few, many, or a class for an expanded clone.

>many|.|TRBV14|TRBJ2-5
TGTGCCAGCAGCCAAGCGAGAGGACAGATCCAAGGGACCCAGTACTTC
CASSQARGQIQGTQYF
>many|TRBD2|TRBV7-9|TRBJ2-1
TGTGCCAGCAGCCCCGGGGGAGGGAGCTCCTACAATGAGCAGTTCTTC
CASSPGGGSSYNEQFF
>many|TRBD2|TRBV12-3/TRBV12-4|TRBJ2-1
TGTGCCAGCAGTTATCTAGCGGGGGGGCCTAAGCAGTTCTTC
CASSYLAGGPKQFF
>many|.|TRBV29-1|TRBJ2-3
TGCAGCGTTGAAAAGGTGGATACGCAGTATTTT
CSVEKVDTQYF
>few|.|TRBV5-1|TRBJ2-2
TGCGCCAGCGGTCACGAGGGACAGAACACCGGGGAGCTGTTTTTT
CASGHEGQNTGELFF
>many|.|TRBV19|TRBJ2-2
TGTGCCAGTAGTGGGGTAGGGGGCACCGGGGAGCTGTTTTTT
CASSGVGGTGELFF
>many|.|TRBV9|TRBJ2-1
TGTGCCAGCAGCGTAGAGGCTAGCCGGTCCTACAATGAGCAGTTCTTC
CASSVEASRSYNEQFF
>.|TRBD1|TRBV11-2|TRBJ1-6
TGTGCCAGCAGCCGGGACAGAATAAGCTCCTATAATTCACCCCTCCACTTT
CASSRDRISSYNSPLHF
>.|.|TRBV18|TRBJ1-6
TGTGCCAGCTCACCCGGGACGGGCAATTCACCCCTCCACTTT
CASSPGTGNSPLHF
>many|TRBD1|TRBV10-3|TRBJ2-1
TGTGCCATCAGGGGACAGGGGGATGAGCAGTTCTTC
CAIRGQGDEQFF
>many|.|TRBV20-1|TRBJ2-1
TGCAGTGCGGTGTCCTCCTACAATGAGCAGTTCTTC
CSAVSSYNEQFF
>many|.|TRBV6-5|TRBJ2-5
TGTGCCAGCAGTTACGAAAGACAGACCCCGTTCCAGTACTTC
CASSYERQTPFQYF
>many|.|TRBV7-2|TRBJ1-5
TGTGCCAGCAGCCTACAGGATCGCAATCAGCCCCAGCATTTT
CASSLQDRNQPQHF
>many|.|TRBV6-5|TRBJ2-3
TGTGCCAGCAGTCTTACTACGCGCACAGATACGCAGTATTTT
CASSLTTRTDTQYF
>many|.|TRBV5-6|TRBJ2-7
TGTGCCAGCAGTTACCCCACCGGCGAGCAGTACTTC
CASSYPTGEQYF